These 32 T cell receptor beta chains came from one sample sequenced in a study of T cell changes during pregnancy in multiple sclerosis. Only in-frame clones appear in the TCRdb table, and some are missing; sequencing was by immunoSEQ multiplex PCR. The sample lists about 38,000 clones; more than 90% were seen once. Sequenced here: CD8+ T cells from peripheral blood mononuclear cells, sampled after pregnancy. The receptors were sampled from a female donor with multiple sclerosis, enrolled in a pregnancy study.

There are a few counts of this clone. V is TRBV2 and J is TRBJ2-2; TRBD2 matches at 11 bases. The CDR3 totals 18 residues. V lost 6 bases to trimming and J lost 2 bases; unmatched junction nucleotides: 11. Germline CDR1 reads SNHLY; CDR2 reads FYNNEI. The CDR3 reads CASSDLTGLAVNTGELFF. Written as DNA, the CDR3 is TGTGCCAGCAGCGATTTAACGGGACTAGCGGTTAACACCGGGGAGCTGTTTTTT. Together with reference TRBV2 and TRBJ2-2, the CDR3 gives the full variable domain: EPEVTQTPSHQVTQMGQEVILRCVPISNHLYFYWYRQILGQKVEFLVSFYNNEISEKSEIFDDQFSVERPDGSNFTLKIRSTKLEDSAMYFCASSDLTGLAVNTGELFFGEGSRLTVL.

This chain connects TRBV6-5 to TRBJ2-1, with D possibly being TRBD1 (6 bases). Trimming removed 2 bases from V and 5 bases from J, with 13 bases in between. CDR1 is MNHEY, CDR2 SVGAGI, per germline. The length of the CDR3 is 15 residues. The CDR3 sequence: CASSYEGVRDNEQFF. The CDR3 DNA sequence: TGTGCCAGCAGTTACGAGGGGGTAAGGGACAATGAGCAGTTCTTC.

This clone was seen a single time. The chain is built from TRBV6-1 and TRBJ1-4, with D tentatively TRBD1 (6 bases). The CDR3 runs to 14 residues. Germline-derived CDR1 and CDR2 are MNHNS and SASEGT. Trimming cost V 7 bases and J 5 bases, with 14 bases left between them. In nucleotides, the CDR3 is TGTGCCAGCATCCGTCAGGGGAGCAATGAAAAACTGTTTTTT. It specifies CASIRQGSNEKLFF.

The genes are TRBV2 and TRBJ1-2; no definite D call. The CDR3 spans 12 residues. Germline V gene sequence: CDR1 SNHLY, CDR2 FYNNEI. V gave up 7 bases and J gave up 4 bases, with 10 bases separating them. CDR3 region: CASTLRGYGYTF. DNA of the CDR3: TGTGCCAGCACCCTTCGAGGCTATGGCTACACCTTC. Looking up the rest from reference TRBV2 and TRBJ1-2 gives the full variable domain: EPEVTQTPSHQVTQMGQEVILRCVPISNHLYFYWYRQILGQKVEFLVSFYNNEISEKSEIFDDQFSVERPDGSNFTLKIRSTKLEDSAMYFCASTLRGYGYTFGSGTRLTVV.

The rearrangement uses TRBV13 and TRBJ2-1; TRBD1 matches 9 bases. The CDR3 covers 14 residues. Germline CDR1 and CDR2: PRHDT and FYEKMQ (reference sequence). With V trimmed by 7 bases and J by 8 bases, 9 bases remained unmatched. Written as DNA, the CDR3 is TGTGCCAGCACCCTCCGGGACAGGGTGTATGAGCAGTTCTTC. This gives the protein CASTLRDRVYEQFF.

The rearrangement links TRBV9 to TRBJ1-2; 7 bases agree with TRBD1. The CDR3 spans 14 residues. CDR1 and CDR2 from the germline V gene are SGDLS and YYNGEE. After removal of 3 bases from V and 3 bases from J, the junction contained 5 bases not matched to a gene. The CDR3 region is CASSGPGTDYGYTF. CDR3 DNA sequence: TGTGCCAGCAGCGGACCCGGGACAGACTATGGCTACACCTTC.

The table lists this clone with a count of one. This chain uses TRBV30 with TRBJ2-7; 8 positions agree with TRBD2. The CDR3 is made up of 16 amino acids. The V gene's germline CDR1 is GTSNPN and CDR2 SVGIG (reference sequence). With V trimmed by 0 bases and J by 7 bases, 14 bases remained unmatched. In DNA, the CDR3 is TGTGCCTGGAGTGTATATGATGCGGGCGGGGGGAGAGAGCAGTACTTC. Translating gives CAWSVYDAGGGREQYF.

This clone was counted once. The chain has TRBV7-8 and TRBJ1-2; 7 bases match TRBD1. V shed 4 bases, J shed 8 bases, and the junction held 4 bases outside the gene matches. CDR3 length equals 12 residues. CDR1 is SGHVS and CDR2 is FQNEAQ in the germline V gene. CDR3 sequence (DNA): TGTGCCAGCAGCTCCAGGGGGAAGGGCTACACCTTC. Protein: CASSSRGKGYTF.

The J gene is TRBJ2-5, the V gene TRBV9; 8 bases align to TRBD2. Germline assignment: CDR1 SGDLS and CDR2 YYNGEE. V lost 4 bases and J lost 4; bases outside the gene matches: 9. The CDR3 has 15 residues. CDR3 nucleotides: TGTGCCAGCAGCTCCACCGGGGGGGCTGGAGAGACCCAGTACTTC. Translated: CASSSTGGAGETQYF.

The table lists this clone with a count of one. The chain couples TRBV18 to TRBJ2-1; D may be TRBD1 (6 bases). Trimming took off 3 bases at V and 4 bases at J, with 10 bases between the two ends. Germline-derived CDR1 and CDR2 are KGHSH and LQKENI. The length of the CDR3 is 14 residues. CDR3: CASSPDRRYNEQFF. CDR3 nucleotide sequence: TGTGCCAGCTCACCTGACAGGCGATACAATGAGCAGTTCTTC. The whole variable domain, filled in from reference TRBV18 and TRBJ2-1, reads NAGVMQNPRHLVRRRGQEARLRCSPMKGHSHVYWYRQLPEEGLKFMVYLQKENIIDESGMPKERFSAEFPKEGPSILRIQQVVRGDSAAYFCASSPDRRYNEQFFGPGTRLTVL.

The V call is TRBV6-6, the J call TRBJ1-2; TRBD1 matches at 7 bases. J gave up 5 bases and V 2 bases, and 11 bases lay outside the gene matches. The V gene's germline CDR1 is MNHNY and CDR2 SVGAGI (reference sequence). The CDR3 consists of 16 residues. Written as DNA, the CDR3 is TGTGCCAGCAGTTACACCTGGACAGGTGAACCTTATGGCTACACCTTC. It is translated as CASSYTWTGEPYGYTF.

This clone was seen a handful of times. The CDR3 bases are TGTGCCAGCAGTCAGGGACTTTCAACCGGGGAGCTGTTTTTT. Translation: CASSQGLSTGELFF. The chain employs TRBV6-4 and TRBJ2-2; TRBD2 is a possible D gene (6 bases). Per germline, CDR1 MRHNA and CDR2 SNTAGT. This CDR3 is 14 amino acids long. V lost 5 bases and J 5 bases, leaving 12 bases between the germline ends.

This CDR3 is CASSEGATETSGFQETQYF. CDR3 in DNA: TGTGCCAGCAGTGAAGGTGCTACAGAGACTAGCGGATTCCAAGAGACCCAGTACTTC. The rearrangement uses TRBV2 and TRBJ2-5, with 9 bases aligning to TRBD2. The V gene's germline CDR1 is SNHLY and CDR2 FYNNEI. Losses at the gene ends were 1 base for V and 1 base for J; bases not matched to a gene: 13. The CDR3 covers 19 residues.

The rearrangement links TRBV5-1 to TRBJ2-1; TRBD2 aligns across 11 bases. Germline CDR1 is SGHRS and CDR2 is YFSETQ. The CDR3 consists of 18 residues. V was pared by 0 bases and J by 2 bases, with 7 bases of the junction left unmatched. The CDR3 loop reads CASSLAQPTSGAYNEQFF. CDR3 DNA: TGCGCCAGCAGCTTGGCCCAACCGACTAGCGGGGCCTACAATGAGCAGTTCTTC.

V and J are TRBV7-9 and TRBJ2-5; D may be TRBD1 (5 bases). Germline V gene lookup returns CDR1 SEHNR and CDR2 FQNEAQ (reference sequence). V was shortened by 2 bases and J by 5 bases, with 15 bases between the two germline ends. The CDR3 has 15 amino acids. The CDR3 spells CASSLIQQVEETQYF. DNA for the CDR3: TGTGCCAGCAGCTTAATACAACAGGTCGAGGAGACCCAGTACTTC.

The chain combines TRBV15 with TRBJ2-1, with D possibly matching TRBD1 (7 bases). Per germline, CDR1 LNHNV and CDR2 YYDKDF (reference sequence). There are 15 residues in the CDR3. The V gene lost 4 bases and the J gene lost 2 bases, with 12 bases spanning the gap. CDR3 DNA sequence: TGTGCCACCAGCAAGACAGGGAGGACCTACAATGAGCAGTTCTTC. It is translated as CATSKTGRTYNEQFF.

The CDR3 is CASSGAGWADDNEQFF. CDR3 coding DNA: TGTGCCAGCAGTGGCGCGGGGTGGGCAGATGACAATGAGCAGTTCTTC. The chain recombines TRBV6-1 with TRBJ2-1; D might be TRBD2 (6 bases). V dropped 4 bases and J dropped 5 bases, with 18 bases sitting between them. Germline V gene lookup returns CDR1 MNHNS and CDR2 SASEGT. The CDR3 consists of 16 residues.

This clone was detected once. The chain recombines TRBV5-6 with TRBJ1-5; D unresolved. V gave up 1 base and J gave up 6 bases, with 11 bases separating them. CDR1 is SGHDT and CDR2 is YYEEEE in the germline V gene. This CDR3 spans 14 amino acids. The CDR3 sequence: CASSLSGYRQPQHF. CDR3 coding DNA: TGTGCCAGCAGCTTGTCAGGTTATCGTCAGCCCCAGCATTTT.

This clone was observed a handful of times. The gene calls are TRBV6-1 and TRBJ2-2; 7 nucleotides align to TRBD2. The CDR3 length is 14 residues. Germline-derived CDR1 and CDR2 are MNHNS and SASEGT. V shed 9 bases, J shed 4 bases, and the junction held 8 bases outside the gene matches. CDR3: CASGREGTTGELFF. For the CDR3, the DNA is TGTGCCAGTGGGAGGGAGGGTACCACCGGGGAGCTGTTTTTT.

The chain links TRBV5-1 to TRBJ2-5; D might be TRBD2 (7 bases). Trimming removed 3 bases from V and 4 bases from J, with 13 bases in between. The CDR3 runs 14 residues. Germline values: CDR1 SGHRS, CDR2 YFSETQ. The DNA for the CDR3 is TGCGCCAGCAGCTGGGGAGGGGGGGCAGAGACCCAGTACTTC. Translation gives CASSWGGGAETQYF.

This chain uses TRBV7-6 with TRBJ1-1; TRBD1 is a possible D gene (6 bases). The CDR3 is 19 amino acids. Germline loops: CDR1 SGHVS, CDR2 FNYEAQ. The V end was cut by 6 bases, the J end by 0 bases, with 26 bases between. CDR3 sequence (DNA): TGTGCCAGCAGTTCTCGCGGGGGACAATGGTCCGCCGTGAACACTGAAGCTTTCTTT. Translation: CASSSRGGQWSAVNTEAFF.

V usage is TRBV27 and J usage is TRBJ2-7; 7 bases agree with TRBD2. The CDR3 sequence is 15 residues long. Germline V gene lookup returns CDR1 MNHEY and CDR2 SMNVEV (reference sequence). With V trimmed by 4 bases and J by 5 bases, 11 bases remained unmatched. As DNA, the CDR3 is TGTGCCAGCAGTTACCGGGGAGGGGTTCACAACGAGCAGTACTTC. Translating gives CASSYRGGVHNEQYF.

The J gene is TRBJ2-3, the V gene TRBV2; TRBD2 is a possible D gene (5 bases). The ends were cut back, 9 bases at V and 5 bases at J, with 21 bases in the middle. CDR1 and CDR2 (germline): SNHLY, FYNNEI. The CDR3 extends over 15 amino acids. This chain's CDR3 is CASKYEGSRRDTQYF. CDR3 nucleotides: TGTGCCAGTAAGTACGAAGGGAGCCGGAGAGATACGCAGTATTTT.

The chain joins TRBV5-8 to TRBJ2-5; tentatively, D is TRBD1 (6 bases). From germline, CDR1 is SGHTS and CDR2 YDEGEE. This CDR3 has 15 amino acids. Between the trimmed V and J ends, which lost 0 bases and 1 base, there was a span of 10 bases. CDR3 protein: CASSLGQAGQETQYF. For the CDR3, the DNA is TGTGCCAGCAGCTTGGGACAGGCGGGCCAAGAGACCCAGTACTTC.

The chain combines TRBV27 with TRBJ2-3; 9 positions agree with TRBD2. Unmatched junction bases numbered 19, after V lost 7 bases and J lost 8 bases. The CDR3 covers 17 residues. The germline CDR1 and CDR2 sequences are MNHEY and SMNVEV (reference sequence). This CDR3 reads CASTQLASGMILVTQYF. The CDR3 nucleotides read TGTGCCAGCACTCAGCTGGCTAGCGGGATGATCTTGGTTACGCAGTATTTT.

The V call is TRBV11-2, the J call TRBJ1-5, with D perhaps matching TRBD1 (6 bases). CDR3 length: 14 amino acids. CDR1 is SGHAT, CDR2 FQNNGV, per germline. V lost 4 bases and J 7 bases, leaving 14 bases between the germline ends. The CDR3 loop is CASSSAGASQPQHF. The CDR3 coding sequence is TGTGCCAGCAGCTCCGCGGGGGCGAGCCAGCCCCAGCATTTT.

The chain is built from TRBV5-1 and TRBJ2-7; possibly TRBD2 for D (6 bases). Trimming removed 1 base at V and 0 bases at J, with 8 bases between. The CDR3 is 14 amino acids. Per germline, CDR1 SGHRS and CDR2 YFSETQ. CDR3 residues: CASSLSGDSYEQYF. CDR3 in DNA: TGCGCCAGCAGCTTGTCGGGGGACTCCTACGAGCAGTACTTC.

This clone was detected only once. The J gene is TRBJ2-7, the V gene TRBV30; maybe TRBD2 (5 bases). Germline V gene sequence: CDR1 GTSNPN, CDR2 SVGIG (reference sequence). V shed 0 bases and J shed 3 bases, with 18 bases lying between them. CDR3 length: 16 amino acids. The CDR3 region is CAWSVLEGGINYEQYF. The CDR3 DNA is TGTGCCTGGAGTGTACTAGAGGGCGGAATTAACTACGAGCAGTACTTC.

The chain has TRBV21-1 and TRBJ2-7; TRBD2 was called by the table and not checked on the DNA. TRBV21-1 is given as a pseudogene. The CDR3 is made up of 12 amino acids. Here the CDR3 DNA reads TGTGCCAGCCCTACTACCCCAAACGAGCAGTACTTC. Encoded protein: CASPTTPNEQYF.

The DNA of the CDR3 is TGTGCCAGCAGTCCGGGTTCGAATGAGCAGTTCTTC. It encodes CASSPGSNEQFF. The genes are TRBV6-5 and TRBJ2-1; no clear D gene. Trimming pared 5 bases from V and 7 bases from J, leaving 9 bases between. Per germline, CDR1 MNHEY and CDR2 SVGAGI. This CDR3 has 12 residues.

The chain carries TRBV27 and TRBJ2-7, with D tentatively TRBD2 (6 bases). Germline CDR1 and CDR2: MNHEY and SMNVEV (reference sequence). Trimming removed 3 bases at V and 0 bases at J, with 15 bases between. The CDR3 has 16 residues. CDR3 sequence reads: CASSLRRGSSSYEQYF. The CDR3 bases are TGTGCCAGCAGTTTGAGGCGGGGCAGTAGCTCCTACGAGCAGTACTTC.

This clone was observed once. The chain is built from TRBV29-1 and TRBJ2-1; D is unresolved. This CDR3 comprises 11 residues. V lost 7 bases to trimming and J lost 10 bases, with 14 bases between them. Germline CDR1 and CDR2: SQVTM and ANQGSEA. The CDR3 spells CSGSRSYEQFF. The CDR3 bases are TGCAGCGGATCTAGGTCTTACGAGCAGTTCTTC.